The clone carrying this T cell receptor beta chain was counted many times. These data are taken from a study of CD8+ T cells in alopecia areata. RNA was extracted and reverse transcribed into cDNA as the sequencing template. Profiled with immunoSEQ multiplex PCR; TCRdb holds only in-frame clones, not every one. Among some 240,000 clones listed, about 50% were seen once. The treatment is: oral pan-JAK inhibitor, 5-10 mg twice daily. The CDR3 has 16 amino acids. V dropped 6 bases and J dropped 1; count of bases not matched to a gene: 13. Germline assignment: CDR1 SQVTM and CDR2 ANQGSEA. The chain carries TRBV29-1 and TRBJ2-7; 9 bases line up with TRBD2. Source: CD4+ T cells sorted from blood, taken at week 4, from a patient treated with tofacitinib. The TCR comes from a human donor with alopecia areata. CDR3 residues: CSVVAAGGPRSYEQYF. CDR3 nucleotide sequence: TGCAGCGTCGTAGCAGCGGGGGGCCCCCGTTCCTACGAGCAGTACTTC.